A selection of T cell receptor beta chains follows, all from one sample in a study of T cells in Graves' hyperthyroidism and ophthalmopathy. A single record per CDR3 protein comes from TCRdb applying MiXCR to the multiplex PCR reads. The table records about 420,000 distinct CDR3 sequences, roughly 13% of them present only once. The sample was blood. These receptors were taken from a young woman with Graves' hyperthyroidism. Both conserved end residues are part of each CDR3. A D gene is named only where the DNA matches it firmly. The size field is filled for only some rows; it gives once, few, many or a size class.

D	V	J	size	DNA	CDR3
NA	TRBV28	TRBJ1-6	many	TGTGCCAGCAGTTTAAGAACAGGGCGTGAGGTTTCACCCCTCCACTTT	CASSLRTGREVSPLHF
NA	TRBV7-9	TRBJ2-5	many	TGTGCCAGCAGGTTTACAGTCCAAGAGACCCAGTACTTC	CASRFTVQETQYF
NA	TRBV12-3/TRBV12-4	TRBJ1-2	NA	TGTGCCAGCGGAAGAACCAGAGCTAACTATGGCTACACCTTC	CASGRTRANYGYTF
TRBD2	TRBV12-3/TRBV12-4	TRBJ2-3	many	TGTGCCAGCAGCCAGAGCGGGACTGGATCCGATACGCAGTATTTT	CASSQSGTGSDTQYF
NA	TRBV2	TRBJ1-5	NA	TGTGCCAGCAGTGCCGGAGCAGTCCGCAATCAGCCCCAGCATTTT	CASSAGAVRNQPQHF
NA	TRBV28	TRBJ2-3	many	TGTGCCAGCAGTCCGACAGTTAGAAGCACAGATACGCAGTATTTT	CASSPTVRSTDTQYF
TRBD1	TRBV7-9	TRBJ2-7	many	TGTGCCAGCAGCACCCGTTTCGGGACAGCTCTTTACGAGCAGTACTTC	CASSTRFGTALYEQYF
NA	TRBV12-5	TRBJ1-5	NA	TGTGCTAGTGGTTTGAGGCCCAATCAGCCCCAGCATTTT	CASGLRPNQPQHF
TRBD1	TRBV4-1	TRBJ1-5	NA	TGCGCCAGCAGCCAAGGTCCACAGGGGGCGTTTGGACAGCCCCAGCATTTT	CASSQGPQGAFGQPQHF
NA	TRBV6-1	TRBJ2-5	many	TGTGCCAGCAGTCCCTCTGGGGGTAGACAAGAGACCCAGTACTTC	CASSPSGGRQETQYF
NA	TRBV20-1	TRBJ2-1	many	TGCAGTGCTAGAGTGCGAGAGAGCTCCTACAATGAGCAGTTCTTC	CSARVRESSYNEQFF
NA	TRBV20-1	TRBJ1-1	NA	TGCAGTGCTAGAGACCCAGGAATGAACACTGAAGCTTTCTTT	CSARDPGMNTEAFF
NA	TRBV7-7	TRBJ2-5	few	TGTGCTAGCAGCTTAGGGACATCTTTGGAGACCCAGTACTTC	CASSLGTSLETQYF
TRBD1	TRBV20-1	TRBJ2-1	many	TGCAGTGGGGCGGGGACAGGGGTCTACAATGAGCAGTTCTTC	CSGAGTGVYNEQFF
TRBD2	TRBV7-6	TRBJ2-3	NA	TGTGCCAGCAGCCAATTTAGCGGGCCTAGCGCAGATACGCAGTATTTT	CASSQFSGPSADTQYF
TRBD1	TRBV6-2/TRBV6-3	TRBJ1-1	NA	TGTGCCAGCAGTCACACACGGACAGGGACCAACACTGAAGCTTTCTTT	CASSHTRTGTNTEAFF
NA	TRBV7-9	TRBJ2-1	many	TGTGCCAGCAGCTGGGGGGCTTCCAATGAGCAGTTCTTC	CASSWGASNEQFF
TRBD1	TRBV6-2/TRBV6-3	TRBJ2-7	many	TGTGCCAGCAGCCCGGGACAGACCACAGAGTACGAGCAGTACTTC	CASSPGQTTEYEQYF
NA	TRBV7-3	TRBJ2-1	NA	TGTGCCAGCAGCTTAAAATTCGGATCCAATGAGCAGTTCTTC	CASSLKFGSNEQFF
TRBD2	TRBV30	TRBJ2-1	many	TGTGCCTGGAGTGTACCAGCGGGAAATGAGCAGTTCTTC	CAWSVPAGNEQFF
NA	TRBV6-1	TRBJ2-2	NA	TGTGCCAGCAGTGAAGCTGGGGACCACACCGGGGAGCTGTTTTTT	CASSEAGDHTGELFF
NA	TRBV30	TRBJ2-1	many	TGTGCCTGGAGTGATCTAGCTACGACCTACAATGAGCAGTTCTTC	CAWSDLATTYNEQFF